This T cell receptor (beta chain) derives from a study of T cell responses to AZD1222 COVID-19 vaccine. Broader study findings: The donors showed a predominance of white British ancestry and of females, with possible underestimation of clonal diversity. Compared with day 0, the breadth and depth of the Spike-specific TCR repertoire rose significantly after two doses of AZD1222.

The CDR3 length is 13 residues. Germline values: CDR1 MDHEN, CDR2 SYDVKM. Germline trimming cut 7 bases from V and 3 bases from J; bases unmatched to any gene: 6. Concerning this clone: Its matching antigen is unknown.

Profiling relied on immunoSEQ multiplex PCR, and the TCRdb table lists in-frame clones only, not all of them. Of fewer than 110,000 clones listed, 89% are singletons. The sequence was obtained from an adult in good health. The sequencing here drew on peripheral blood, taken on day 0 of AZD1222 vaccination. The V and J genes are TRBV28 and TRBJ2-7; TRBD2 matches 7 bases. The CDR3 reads CASTLPGGYEQYF. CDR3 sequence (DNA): TGTGCCAGCACCCTCCCGGGGGGCTACGAGCAGTACTTC.